A selection of T cell receptor beta chains follows, all from one sample in a study of blood T cell repertoires in COVID-19. Here immunoSEQ multiplex PCR was the method, and the copy in TCRdb shows in-frame clones only, minus some. The table has about 300,000 clones, roughly 83% seen once. Material: peripheral blood. Source of these receptors: a woman between 50 and 59 years old with acute or convalescent COVID-19. The CDR3 runs from the conserved cysteine through the conserved F or W. The D gene is left open where the match is weak. Some rows have no size entry. The others give once, few or many, or a class for an expanded clone.

length: 16
V: TRBV28
J: TRBJ1-2
D: -
size: once
CDR3: CASSFGRAPRNYGYTF
DNA: TGTGCCAGCAGTTTTGGGAGGGCCCCCCGGAACTATGGCTACACCTTC

length: 14
V: TRBV13
J: TRBJ2-7
D: TRBD1
size: -
CDR3: CASSSLTGSYEQYF
DNA: TGTGCCAGCAGCTCCTTGACAGGGTCCTACGAGCAGTACTTC

length: 17
V: TRBV18
J: TRBJ2-2
D: -
size: -
CDR3: CASSPAGSSQNTGELFF
DNA: TGTGCCAGCTCACCCGCCGGTAGTAGTCAGAACACCGGGGAGCTGTTTTTT

length: 14
V: TRBV7-9
J: TRBJ2-7
D: TRBD1
size: -
CDR3: CASSSPGGEYEQYF
DNA: TGTGCCAGCAGCTCCCCAGGGGGAGAGTACGAGCAGTACTTC

length: 14
V: TRBV7-9
J: TRBJ2-7
D: -
size: -
CDR3: CASSSQGGESEQYF
DNA: TGTGCCAGCAGCTCGCAGGGGGGAGAGAGCGAGCAGTACTTC

length: 15
V: TRBV21-1
J: TRBJ2-5
D: -
size: -
CDR3: CASNSLQCRGETQYF
DNA: TGTGCCAGCAACTCGCTTCAGTGTCGGGGAGAGACCCAGTACTTC

length: 17
V: TRBV24-1
J: TRBJ2-5
D: TRBD2
size: -
CDR3: CATSDRTLAGGQETQYF
DNA: TGTGCCACCAGTGACCGAACGCTAGCGGGAGGGCAAGAGACCCAGTACTTC

length: 12
V: TRBV5-6
J: TRBJ2-3
D: -
size: once
CDR3: CASSRSTDTQYF
DNA: TGTGCCAGCAGCCGTAGCACAGATACGCAGTATTTT

length: 13
V: TRBV4-2
J: TRBJ2-3
D: -
size: -
CDR3: CASSQDRTDTQYF
DNA: TGTGCCAGCAGCCAAGATAGAACAGATACGCAGTATTTT

length: 15
V: TRBV6-5
J: TRBJ1-5
D: -
size: -
CDR3: CASSTTRDKNQPQHF
DNA: TGTGCCAGCAGTACCACCCGGGACAAGAATCAGCCCCAGCATTTT

length: 15
V: TRBV19
J: TRBJ2-1
D: -
size: -
CDR3: CASSIARASYNEQFF
DNA: TGTGCCAGTAGTATAGCCAGGGCCTCCTACAATGAGCAGTTCTTC

length: 15
V: TRBV9
J: TRBJ2-7
D: TRBD2
size: few
CDR3: CASSVRLAGAGEQYF
DNA: TGTGCCAGCAGCGTTAGACTAGCGGGAGCCGGCGAGCAGTACTTC

length: 17
V: TRBV11-2
J: TRBJ2-7
D: TRBD2
size: -
CDR3: CASSLVAGRLVSYEQYF
DNA: TGTGCCAGCAGCTTAGTAGCGGGGCGCCTGGTCTCCTACGAGCAGTACTTC

length: 16
V: TRBV18
J: TRBJ2-1
D: TRBD2
size: -
CDR3: CASSTGTSGPYNEQFF
DNA: TGTGCCAGCTCAACTGGGACTAGCGGGCCCTACAATGAGCAGTTCTTC

length: 16
V: TRBV7-9
J: TRBJ1-4
D: TRBD1
size: once
CDR3: CASSDPGTGGNEKLFF
DNA: TGTGCCAGCAGCGATCCCGGGACAGGGGGGAATGAAAAACTGTTTTTT

length: 15
V: TRBV30
J: TRBJ2-1
D: TRBD2
size: few
CDR3: CAWRRTGTNYNEQFF
DNA: TGTGCCTGGAGGAGAACCGGGACTAACTACAATGAGCAGTTCTTC

length: 15
V: TRBV3-1/TRBV3-2
J: TRBJ1-2
D: TRBD1
size: once
CDR3: CASSHRDRANYGYTF
DNA: TGTGCCAGCAGCCATCGGGACAGGGCGAACTATGGCTACACCTTC

length: 17
V: TRBV7-3
J: TRBJ2-3
D: TRBD2
size: -
CDR3: CASSPPGLAGTTDTQYF
DNA: TGTGCCAGCAGCCCGCCGGGACTAGCGGGAACGACAGATACGCAGTATTTT

length: 17
V: TRBV10-1
J: TRBJ2-1
D: TRBD2
size: -
CDR3: CASSVGTSGTSYNEQFF
DNA: TGCGCCAGCAGTGTAGGGACTAGCGGGACCTCCTACAATGAGCAGTTCTTC

length: 15
V: TRBV7-2
J: TRBJ1-5
D: -
size: -
CDR3: CASSPGIRFNQPQHF
DNA: TGTGCCAGCAGCCCAGGGATTAGGTTCAATCAGCCCCAGCATTTT

length: 14
V: TRBV2
J: TRBJ1-6
D: TRBD1
size: -
CDR3: CASSWTGLNLDLHF
DNA: TGTGCCAGCAGCTGGACAGGGTTGAATCTAGACCTCCACTTT

length: 13
V: TRBV7-2
J: TRBJ2-3
D: -
size: -
CDR3: CASSSQGTDTQYF
DNA: TGTGCCAGCAGCTCACAGGGAACAGATACGCAGTATTTT

length: 15
V: TRBV13
J: TRBJ2-1
D: TRBD2
size: -
CDR3: CASSLTSGSVYEQFF
DNA: TGTGCCAGCAGCTTGACTAGCGGGAGTGTATATGAGCAGTTCTTC

length: 17
V: TRBV5-4
J: TRBJ1-1
D: TRBD1
size: -
CDR3: CASSRLTGGTRNTEAFF
DNA: TGTGCCAGCAGCCGTCTGACAGGGGGCACTAGAAACACTGAAGCTTTCTTT

length: 15
V: TRBV29-1
J: TRBJ2-1
D: TRBD2
size: once
CDR3: CSVEGSSGRNNEQFF
DNA: TGCAGCGTTGAAGGATCTAGCGGGAGAAACAATGAGCAGTTCTTC

length: 17
V: TRBV2
J: TRBJ1-6
D: -
size: -
CDR3: CASRRGITGTVFSPLHF
DNA: TGTGCCAGCAGAAGGGGAATTACCGGGACTGTGTTTTCACCCCTCCACTTT

length: 14
V: TRBV25-1
J: TRBJ2-7
D: TRBD2
size: few
CDR3: CASSETSGRYEQYF
DNA: TGTGCCAGCAGTGAAACTAGCGGGAGGTACGAGCAGTACTTC

length: 12
V: TRBV28
J: TRBJ2-7
D: -
size: few
CDR3: CASLGGGYEQYF
DNA: TGTGCCAGCTTAGGTGGGGGGTACGAGCAGTACTTC

length: 13
V: TRBV6-6
J: TRBJ1-2
D: -
size: -
CDR3: CASSSAAYYGYTF
DNA: TGTGCCAGCAGTTCGGCAGCGTACTATGGCTACACCTTC

length: 15
V: TRBV3-1/TRBV3-2
J: TRBJ2-7
D: -
size: few
CDR3: CASSRSVAGNYEQYF
DNA: TGTGCCAGCAGCCGCAGTGTGGCAGGGAACTACGAGCAGTACTTC

length: 15
V: TRBV25-1
J: TRBJ2-6
D: -
size: once
CDR3: CASSERRSGANVLTF
DNA: TGTGCCAGCAGTGAGCGGCGATCTGGGGCCAACGTCCTGACTTTC

length: 15
V: TRBV4-2
J: TRBJ1-5
D: -
size: -
CDR3: CASRATGNSNQPQHF
DNA: TGTGCCAGCAGGGCGACGGGGAATAGCAATCAGCCCCAGCATTTT

length: 15
V: TRBV9
J: TRBJ1-6
D: -
size: once
CDR3: CASSSRESYNSPLHF
DNA: TGTGCCAGCAGCTCACGCGAGTCCTATAATTCACCCCTCCACTTT

length: 14
V: TRBV6-5
J: TRBJ2-7
D: TRBD1
size: -
CDR3: CASSTGQGDYEQYF
DNA: TGTGCCAGCAGTACGGGACAGGGAGACTACGAGCAGTACTTC

length: 16
V: TRBV7-2
J: TRBJ2-1
D: TRBD2
size: -
CDR3: CASSLRVAGGRDEQFF
DNA: TGTGCCAGCAGCTTACGCGTAGCGGGAGGGCGTGATGAGCAGTTCTTC

length: 15
V: TRBV15
J: TRBJ2-7
D: TRBD2
size: -
CDR3: CATSRRTSGSGGQYF
DNA: TGTGCCACCAGCAGGAGGACTAGCGGGAGCGGAGGGCAGTACTTC

length: 13
V: TRBV29-1
J: TRBJ2-3
D: TRBD2
size: -
CDR3: CSVTGPGGDTQYF
DNA: TGCAGCGTTACCGGGCCGGGAGGAGATACGCAGTATTTT

length: 18
V: TRBV7-6
J: TRBJ2-6
D: TRBD2
size: -
CDR3: CASTRGTSGNSGANVLTF
DNA: TGTGCCAGCACTAGGGGGACTAGCGGAAACTCTGGGGCCAACGTCCTGACTTTC

length: 16
V: TRBV30
J: TRBJ2-6
D: TRBD2
size: -
CDR3: CAWSRLAGTGANVLTF
DNA: TGTGCCTGGTCCCGACTAGCGGGAACCGGGGCCAACGTCCTGACTTTC

length: 14
V: TRBV6-5
J: TRBJ1-6
D: -
size: -
CDR3: CASSYRGHGSPLHF
DNA: TGTGCCAGCAGTTACAGAGGGCACGGTTCACCCCTCCACTTT

length: 16
V: TRBV19
J: TRBJ2-1
D: -
size: once
CDR3: CASSIWDGRSGNEQFF
DNA: TGTGCCAGTAGTATATGGGACGGGAGAAGTGGCAATGAGCAGTTCTTC

length: 19
V: TRBV6-2/TRBV6-3
J: TRBJ1-2
D: TRBD1
size: once
CDR3: CASSLRYQRQGVRGYGYTF
DNA: TGTGCCAGCAGTCTACGATACCAAAGACAGGGGGTCCGCGGCTATGGCTACACCTTC